This T cell receptor (beta chain) was recovered during a study of blood T cells in healthy people across ages. Through a sample-barcoded 5' primer and a J-beta primer mix, a second PCR was run for roughly 6 to 11 cycles. TCRdb reprocessed the 5' RACE reads with MiXCR, giving one entry per CDR3 protein. Seen here are fewer than 1.5 million distinct CDR3 sequences, approximately 38% observed once, and the top ten hold around 8%. The CDR3 sequence is 13 residues long. Germline V gene sequence: CDR1 KGHSH, CDR2 LQKENI. Study observations and caveats: A roughly linear age-dependent decrease characterized TCR beta diversity per million T cells.

Every donor contributed roughly 10 milliliters of peripheral blood by blood draw. Samples each had at least 5 micrograms of total RNA extracted. On this clonotype itself: Its antigen remains unknown.

The sample consisted of blood. This clonotype was sampled from a woman aged 18-35 years in good health. The rearrangement uses TRBV18 and TRBJ2-5; 10 bases agree with TRBD1. The DNA end lines up better with TRBJ2-7; the J call may be wrong. The CDR3 DNA sequence: TGTGCCAGCTCAACTGGGACAGGGGACGAGCAGTACTTC. Amino acids: CASSTGTGDEQYF.